Each of the 4 T cell receptor beta chains below was sequenced from the same sample in a study of blood T cell repertoires in COVID-19 (dated by TCRdb to about 2020). Libraries were prepared through the immunoSEQ multiplex PCR assay. TCRdb holds this immuneACCESS table with in-frame rearrangements only. Some clones are missing; in checked studies, unresolved V genes explain under half, and the rest has no known cause. Here the sample has hundreds of thousands of clones; about 86% occur a single time. Jointly, the top ten make up approximately 4.5% of the sample. The material sequenced was PBMCs or T cells enriched from blood (not recorded which). The receptors were sampled from a man under 40 with acute COVID-19.

The chain recombines TRBV7-2 with TRBJ1-2, with TRBD1 matching over 8 bases. The CDR3 has 14 residues. The J segment lost 3 bases and the V segment lost 3 bases, leaving 3 bases of the junction unmatched. Germline V gene sequence: CDR1 SGHTA, CDR2 FQGNSA. For the CDR3, the DNA is TGTGCCAGCAGCTTGACAGGGGCGGACTATGGCTACACCTTC. Its protein product is CASSLTGADYGYTF.

The chain is built from TRBV3-1 (or the pseudogene TRBV3-2) and TRBJ1-2; 9 bases map to TRBD1. This CDR3 spans 14 amino acids. The V and J ends lost 5 bases and 5 bases, in that order; junction bases with no gene match: 6. CDR1 and CDR2 from the germline V gene are LGHDT and YNNKEL (reference sequence). The DNA of the CDR3 is TGTGCCAGCAGCGAACTTGGGACAGGGTATGGCTACACCTTC. This gives the protein CASSELGTGYGYTF.

V is TRBV6-6 and J is TRBJ2-3; TRBD2 is a possible D gene (7 bases). The V gene lost 5 bases and the J gene lost 1 base, with 19 bases spanning the gap. Germline values: CDR1 MNHNY, CDR2 SVGAGI (reference sequence). The CDR3 contains 17 residues. Here the CDR3 DNA reads TGTGCCAGCAGTCCCGAGGGGGGGGCGTGGGGCACAGATACGCAGTATTTT. Amino acid sequence: CASSPEGGAWGTDTQYF.

J is TRBJ2-1 and V is TRBV7-3; 7 nucleotides agree with TRBD2. This CDR3 comprises 15 residues. J lost 4 bases, V lost 1 base, and 4 bases had no gene match. The V gene's germline CDR1 is SGHTA and CDR2 FQGTGA. For the CDR3, the DNA is TGTGCCAGCAGCTTAAGGGCTAGCGGATACAATGAGCAGTTCTTC. Protein: CASSLRASGYNEQFF.